The clone carrying this T cell receptor beta chain was seen ten or more times. Its antigen is still unknown. This specimen comes from a study of T cells in Graves' hyperthyroidism and ophthalmopathy. Study-wide findings and caveats: Among thyroid clonotypes expanded above 0.001, most also appeared in blood.

Amplified regions were TCR beta CDR3 sequences from RNA transcripts. Using the HTBI primer set, a first-round RT-PCR was run on the TCR CDR3. TCRdb analysed the multiplex PCR reads with MiXCR anew, one entry per CDR3 protein. The profile covers about 710,000 distinct CDR3 sequences, with around 17% appearing a single time and under 9.5% taken by the ten largest. The CDR3 loop spans 13 amino acids. The ends were cut back, 4 bases at V and 5 bases at J, with 11 bases in the middle. Across 18 months, stable Graves' hyperthyroidism was marked by no progression to ophthalmopathy. PBMCs were sourced from around 10 ml fresh peripheral blood.

Sequencing was performed on blood. This TCR came from a man between 18 and 29 years old with Graves' hyperthyroidism. The chain has TRBV12-3 or TRBV12-4 and TRBJ2-5; no firm D call. The DNA of the CDR3 is TGTGCCAGCAGTTGGGAAGGGTTGGAGACCCAGTACTTC. Residues: CASSWEGLETQYF.